This T cell receptor beta chain was documented in a study of OX40 agonist ivuxolimab in advanced cancers. In germline, CDR1 is SNHLY, CDR2 FYNNEI. V lost 8 bases, J lost 3 bases, and 6 bases stayed unmatched. CDR3 length: 15 residues. TCRdb's copy holds only in-frame clones and misses some; the assay was immunoSEQ multiplex PCR. The table has 70,000 to 85,000 clones, 70% to 90% seen once. The material sequenced was CD4+ or CD8+ T cells sorted from blood, taken in a trial of the OX40 agonist ivuxolimab. The sequence was obtained from an adult with an advanced solid tumor such as melanoma, head and neck, liver or kidney cancer. V and J are TRBV2 and TRBJ2-3, with 12 nucleotides matching TRBD2. The CDR3 coding sequence is TGTGCCAGCCCACCGACTAGCGGGGGAACAGATACGCAGTATTTT. It translates to CASPPTSGGTDTQYF. Using reference TRBV2 and TRBJ2-3 for the parts outside the CDR3, the full variable domain is EPEVTQTPSHQVTQMGQEVILRCVPISNHLYFYWYRQILGQKVEFLVSFYNNEISEKSEIFDDQFSVERPDGSNFTLKIRSTKLEDSAMYFCASPPTSGGTDTQYFGPGTRLTVL.